This T cell receptor (beta chain) derives from a study of CD8+ T cells in alopecia areata. General study points: Many expanded lesional clones persisted in scalp and blood during tofacitinib. Against the mouse data, patients shared TCRs less clearly, possibly for HLA reasons.

TCR sequencing used cDNA made by reverse transcription of extracted RNA. This table comes from immunoSEQ multiplex PCR, and its TCRdb copy is limited to in-frame clones, with some not included. The profile covers 110,000 to 150,000 clones, with around four fifths appearing a single time and approximately 25% taken by the ten largest. This clone has a single count. Antigen specificity is unknown. The germline V and J ends were trimmed by 3 bases and 3 bases, with 9 bases remaining between them. The CDR3 covers 13 residues. Germline values: CDR1 LNHNV, CDR2 YYDKDF (reference sequence). The treatment is: oral pan-JAK inhibitor, 5-10 mg twice daily.

The V gene is TRBV15, the J gene TRBJ2-7; tentative D call: TRBD2 (6 bases). The sample here was CD8+ T cells sorted from blood, taken at week 4, from a patient treated with tofacitinib. The sequence derives from a human donor with alopecia areata. CDR3 sequence reads: CATSRRGGYEQYF. In nucleotides, the CDR3 is TGTGCCACCAGCAGGAGGGGAGGCTACGAGCAGTACTTC.